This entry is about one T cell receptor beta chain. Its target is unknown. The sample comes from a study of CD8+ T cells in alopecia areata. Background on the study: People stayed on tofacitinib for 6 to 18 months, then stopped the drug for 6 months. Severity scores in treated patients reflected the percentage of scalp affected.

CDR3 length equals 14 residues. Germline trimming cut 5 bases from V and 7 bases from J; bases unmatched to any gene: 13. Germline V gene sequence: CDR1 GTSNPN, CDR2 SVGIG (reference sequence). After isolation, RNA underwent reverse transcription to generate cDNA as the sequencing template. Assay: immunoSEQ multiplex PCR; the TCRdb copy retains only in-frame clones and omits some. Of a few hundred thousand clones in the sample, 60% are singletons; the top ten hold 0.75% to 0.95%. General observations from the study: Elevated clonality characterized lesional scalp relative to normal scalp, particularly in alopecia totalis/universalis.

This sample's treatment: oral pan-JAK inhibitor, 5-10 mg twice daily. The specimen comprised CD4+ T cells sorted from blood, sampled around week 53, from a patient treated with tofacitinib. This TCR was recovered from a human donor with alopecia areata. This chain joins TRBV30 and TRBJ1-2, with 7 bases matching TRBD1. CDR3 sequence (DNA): TGTGCCTGGTCGGAGCCAGGGGGGAAACGTGGCTACACCTTC. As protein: CAWSEPGGKRGYTF. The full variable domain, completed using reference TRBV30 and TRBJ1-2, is SQTIHQWPATLVQPVGSPLSLECTVEGTSNPNLYWYRQAAGRGLQLLFYSVGIGQISSEVPQNLSASRPQDRQFILSSKKLLLSDSGFYLCAWSEPGGKRGYTFGSGTRLTVV.